This T cell receptor (beta chain) was captured by sequencing in a study of cytomegalovirus exposure and HLA in healthy donors. Across the whole study: The approximately 660 first-cohort repertoires shared a platform with the roughly 110 validation repertoires, as reported in a later analysis.

The CDR3 is 14 residues long. CDR1 and CDR2 from the germline V gene are SGHDT and YYEEEE. The J segment lost 4 bases and the V segment lost 3 bases, leaving 7 bases of the junction unmatched. Here immunoSEQ multiplex PCR was the method, and the copy in TCRdb shows in-frame clones only, minus some. Altogether about 350,000 clones are present, about 90% being singletons, with the ten largest covering 0.95% to 1.5%. Concerning this clone itself: The antigen remains undetermined.

Study-wide results and caveats: It was confirmed in vitro that a few of the CMV-associated chains were specific for CMV antigens. Cytomegalovirus-associated status was assigned to roughly 160 TCR beta chains.

Sequencing was performed on PBMCs. This TCR was recovered from a woman younger than 45 in good health and CMV-seropositive. The chain couples TRBV5-6 to TRBJ2-7; 7 bases agree with TRBD2. The CDR3 loop reads CASSSAGLFYEQYF. In DNA, the CDR3 is TGTGCCAGCAGCTCGGCGGGACTATTTTACGAGCAGTACTTC.